These T cell receptor beta chains were read from a single sample in a study of T cell responses to AZD1222 COVID-19 vaccine. Generated by immunoSEQ multiplex PCR, the TCRdb table keeps only in-frame clones and is missing some. This table holds around 50,000 clones, about 80% found once. The sample was peripheral blood, taken on day 0 of AZD1222 vaccination. These receptors originate from an adult in good health. CDR3s include the opening cysteine and the closing phenylalanine or tryptophan. D genes are given only for firm matches. Expanded clones get a size class; other rows say once, few or many, or leave the size out.

v_gene,j_gene,abundance,d_gene,CDR3nt,CDR3aa
TRBV6-5,TRBJ1-1,-,TRBD1,TGTGCCAGCAGTAAGGAACAGGGGCTTAACACTGAAGCTTTCTTT,CASSKEQGLNTEAFF
TRBV6-5,TRBJ1-2,-,-,TGTGCCAGCAGTTACAAGCCAGGGACTAACTATGGCTACACCTTC,CASSYKPGTNYGYTF
TRBV7-2,TRBJ1-3,-,TRBD1,TGTGCCAGCAGCCCCGCCGGGACAGGGGGCGGTGGAAACACCATATATTTT,CASSPAGTGGGGNTIYF
TRBV5-1,TRBJ2-3,once,TRBD1,TGCGCCAGCAGCTTTTTAAGGACAGGGGGCTCGACAGATACGCAGTATTTT,CASSFLRTGGSTDTQYF
TRBV3-1/TRBV3-2,TRBJ2-6,once,-,TGTGCCAGCCGTAGAGGGCACTCTGGGGCCAACGTCCTGACTTTC,CASRRGHSGANVLTF
TRBV5-1,TRBJ2-1,-,-,TGCGCCAGCAGCTTGGGGGACAAGGGGTTACAGTTCTTC,CASSLGDKGLQFF
TRBV18,TRBJ2-5,-,-,TGTGCCAGCTCACCTTCTTGGGGGAGCGAGACCCAGTACTTC,CASSPSWGSETQYF
TRBV5-6,TRBJ1-5,-,TRBD1,TGTGCCAGCACCTGGAGACAGGGTGGCAATCAGCCCCAGCATTTT,CASTWRQGGNQPQHF
TRBV6-5,TRBJ2-5,-,TRBD2,TGTGCCAGCAGGCCTAGCGGGGGAAAAGAGACCCAGTACTTC,CASRPSGGKETQYF
TRBV4-2,TRBJ1-3,-,-,TGTGCCAGCACTAACGCCGTGGGGGCCTCTGGAAACACCATATATTTT,CASTNAVGASGNTIYF
TRBV7-9,TRBJ1-2,-,TRBD1,TGTGCCAGCAGCTCGACGCAGGGGGCTGACTATGGCTACACCTTC,CASSSTQGADYGYTF
TRBV4-3,TRBJ2-5,few,-,TGCGCCAGCAGCCAAGACCAGGCGGGTTGGGAGACCCAGTACTTC,CASSQDQAGWETQYF
TRBV14,TRBJ2-7,-,TRBD2,TGTGCCAGCAGTAATAGCGGGAGCTCCTACGAGCAGTACTTC,CASSNSGSSYEQYF
TRBV11-2,TRBJ2-3,-,-,TGTGCCAGCAGCTTAGTAGATACGCAGTATTTT,CASSLVDTQYF
TRBV27,TRBJ1-5,once,-,TGTGCCAGCACCACCTACCGTCGGGGCAGCCATAGCAATCAGCCCCAGCATTTT,CASTTYRRGSHSNQPQHF
TRBV6-5,TRBJ1-5,-,-,TGTGCCAGCAGTTGCTCCAGGCTGAGCAATCAGCCCCAGCATTTT,CASSCSRLSNQPQHF
TRBV28,TRBJ1-5,-,-,TGTGCCAGCAGTTCCAGGGGTCAGCATTTT,CASSSRGQHF
TRBV7-2,TRBJ1-1,-,-,TGTGCCAGCAGCCCCCCCCCAGGTATGAACACTGAAGCTTTCTTT,CASSPPPGMNTEAFF
TRBV27,TRBJ1-5,-,-,TGTGCCAGCCGTGCCCGGGGTGGTCAGCCCCAGCATTTT,CASRARGGQPQHF
TRBV9,TRBJ2-6,-,-,TGTGCCAGCAGCCCGGGGACACTCGGGGCCAACGTCCTGACTTTC,CASSPGTLGANVLTF
TRBV2,TRBJ2-2,-,TRBD1,TGTGCCAGCGGTCGGACAGGGAGCGGCACCGGGGAGCTGTTTTTT,CASGRTGSGTGELFF
TRBV19,TRBJ1-1,-,TRBD1,TGTGCCAGTAGTATGGACAGGGTGAACACTGAAGCTTTCTTT,CASSMDRVNTEAFF
TRBV10-3,TRBJ1-1,-,TRBD1,TGTGCCATCAGTGGACAGGGGCAAGTCACTGAAGCTTTCTTT,CAISGQGQVTEAFF
TRBV7-8,TRBJ1-5,-,-,TGTGCCAGCAGCTTAGAAGGAATTCGCAATCAGCCCCAGCATTTT,CASSLEGIRNQPQHF
TRBV25-1,TRBJ2-3,-,TRBD1,TGTGCCAGCCGGGACAGGGCTACAGATACGCAGTATTTT,CASRDRATDTQYF
TRBV24-1,TRBJ2-7,-,-,TGTGCCACCAGTGCCTCGAATTCCTACGGAGACTACGAGCAGTACTTC,CATSASNSYGDYEQYF
TRBV6-5,TRBJ1-2,-,TRBD1,TGTGCCAGCAGGAGCCTAGGACAGGGTATGGGCGGCTACACCTTC,CASRSLGQGMGGYTF
TRBV2,TRBJ2-7,-,TRBD2,TGTGCCAGCAGTGAGTACCCGTCAGCGGGAGTCTCCTACGAGCAGTACTTC,CASSEYPSAGVSYEQYF
TRBV6-5,TRBJ1-4,-,TRBD1,TGTGCCAGCAGTTACTCCGGAAGCGGGACAGGAGAAAAACTGTTTTTT,CASSYSGSGTGEKLFF
TRBV28,TRBJ1-2,-,-,TGTGCCAGCAGTTTATCAGGGGCCGTTGGCTACACCTTC,CASSLSGAVGYTF
TRBV7-8,TRBJ1-2,-,-,TGTGCCAGCAGCTTGAGAACCGCGGGGGGCTACTATGGCTACACCTTC,CASSLRTAGGYYGYTF